The 4 T cell receptor beta chains in this list originate from one sample, sequenced in a study of CD4 T cells in relation to SARS-CoV-2 and coronaviruses. Before the COVID-19 pandemic, during about 2011-2019, CD4+ T cells were taken from unexposed donors. Profiled with immunoSEQ multiplex PCR; TCRdb holds only in-frame clones, not every one. Of about 70,000 clones in the sample, about 89% are singletons; the top ten hold 1.5% to 2%. The sample taken for sequencing was memory CD4+ T cells from PBMCs. These receptors were taken from a human donor in good health.

CDR3 protein: CASSGQIQETQYF. The CDR3 DNA sequence: TGTGCCAGCAGTGGACAGATCCAAGAGACCCAGTACTTC. This chain links TRBV27 with TRBJ2-5; TRBD1 might be the D (6 bases). Trimming left V 5 bases short and J 1 base short, with 8 bases between. Germline V CDR1 and CDR2: MNHEY, SMNVEV (reference sequence). The CDR3 has 13 residues.

The CDR3 sequence is CASSPLASGSSYEQYF. As DNA, the CDR3 is TGTGCCAGCAGTCCCTTGGCCAGCGGGAGTTCCTACGAGCAGTACTTC. The chain has TRBV27 and TRBJ2-7, with TRBD2 identical over 8 bases. The V and J ends lost 5 bases and 1 base, in that order; junction bases with no gene match: 10. CDR1 is MNHEY and CDR2 is SMNVEV in the germline V gene (reference sequence). This CDR3 comprises 16 residues.

The chain joins TRBV12-3 or TRBV12-4 to TRBJ1-2, with a weak D call TRBD1 (6 bases). V was trimmed by 6 bases and J by 4 bases, leaving 12 bases between them. The length of the CDR3 is 13 residues. The CDR3 loop reads CASSSRGSYGYTF. The CDR3 region has the DNA TGTGCCAGCAGCTCAAGGGGGTCCTATGGCTACACCTTC.

This chain joins TRBV13 and TRBJ2-2, with D possibly TRBD1 on 5 matching bases. V lost 1 base, J lost 7 bases, and 16 bases lay in between. Germline lookup yields CDR1 PRHDT and CDR2 FYEKMQ (reference sequence). The CDR3 spans 16 residues. Here the CDR3 reads CASSLAARVPHGELFF. The CDR3 DNA reads as TGTGCCAGCAGCTTAGCGGCCAGGGTTCCTCACGGGGAGCTGTTTTTT.